These T cell receptor beta chains were read from a single sample in a study of blood T cell repertoires in COVID-19. Some clones are missing from TCRdb's copy, which holds only in-frame ones; the method was immunoSEQ multiplex PCR. Of 250,000 to 300,000 clones detected, about 90% appear once; the ten largest clones hold about 11%. Sequenced input: peripheral blood. The receptors were sampled from a woman aged 25 to 39 with COVID-19, enrolled during active disease. CDR3s leave out the opening cysteine and the closing phenylalanine or tryptophan. A D gene is named only where the DNA matches it firmly. Size is stated for part of the rows, as once, few or many counts, or as a class when the clone is expanded.

v_gene: TRBV27
abundance: NA
d_gene: NA
j_gene: TRBJ2-1
CDR3aa: ASSLGGSSYNEQF

v_gene: TRBV27
abundance: NA
d_gene: TRBD1
j_gene: TRBJ2-5
CDR3aa: ASSPGQGLETQY

v_gene: TRBV6-4
abundance: NA
d_gene: TRBD2
j_gene: TRBJ2-1
CDR3aa: ASSLSGSFNEQF

v_gene: TRBV2
abundance: NA
d_gene: NA
j_gene: TRBJ2-3
CDR3aa: ASRPTAESTDTQY

v_gene: TRBV6-5
abundance: NA
d_gene: TRBD1
j_gene: TRBJ2-7
CDR3aa: ASRDRQGSYEQY

v_gene: TRBV2
abundance: once
d_gene: TRBD1
j_gene: TRBJ2-7
CDR3aa: ASSGQGSTYEQY

v_gene: TRBV10-3
abundance: NA
d_gene: TRBD2
j_gene: TRBJ2-7
CDR3aa: AINGASGGGEQY

v_gene: TRBV2
abundance: NA
d_gene: TRBD1
j_gene: TRBJ1-2
CDR3aa: ASTAAGGYGYT

v_gene: TRBV30
abundance: NA
d_gene: NA
j_gene: TRBJ2-3
CDR3aa: AWSVLGIQY

v_gene: TRBV24-1
abundance: NA
d_gene: NA
j_gene: TRBJ2-3
CDR3aa: ATSAWGGLDTQY

v_gene: TRBV2
abundance: once
d_gene: NA
j_gene: TRBJ2-2
CDR3aa: ASKAGTNTGELF

v_gene: TRBV5-5
abundance: once
d_gene: TRBD1
j_gene: TRBJ1-6
CDR3aa: ASSSTGAYNSPLH

v_gene: TRBV6-6
abundance: NA
d_gene: NA
j_gene: TRBJ1-2
CDR3aa: ASSYFTANYGYT

v_gene: TRBV18
abundance: NA
d_gene: TRBD1
j_gene: TRBJ1-1
CDR3aa: ASSHDRGAEAF

v_gene: TRBV11-1
abundance: NA
d_gene: NA
j_gene: TRBJ2-3
CDR3aa: ASSLEDRTITDTQY

v_gene: TRBV2
abundance: NA
d_gene: TRBD2
j_gene: TRBJ2-4
CDR3aa: ASSTGLVTYLAKNIQY

v_gene: TRBV7-7
abundance: NA
d_gene: TRBD1
j_gene: TRBJ2-5
CDR3aa: ASSRAGTGGMETQY

v_gene: TRBV7-2
abundance: once
d_gene: NA
j_gene: TRBJ1-1
CDR3aa: ASSFLGRDEAF

v_gene: TRBV7-2
abundance: NA
d_gene: NA
j_gene: TRBJ1-1
CDR3aa: ASSPTTRFVTEAF

v_gene: TRBV5-1
abundance: NA
d_gene: TRBD1
j_gene: TRBJ1-2
CDR3aa: ASSPDPGQTYGYT

v_gene: TRBV5-1
abundance: NA
d_gene: TRBD1
j_gene: TRBJ1-1
CDR3aa: ASSLVGGGVDPEAF

v_gene: TRBV6-6
abundance: NA
d_gene: NA
j_gene: TRBJ1-1
CDR3aa: ASSGNTEAF

v_gene: TRBV27
abundance: NA
d_gene: TRBD2
j_gene: TRBJ2-1
CDR3aa: ASSGTIPYGEQF

v_gene: TRBV6-5
abundance: NA
d_gene: NA
j_gene: TRBJ2-7
CDR3aa: ASSYSLQGWAYEQY

v_gene: TRBV11-3
abundance: NA
d_gene: TRBD2
j_gene: TRBJ2-7
CDR3aa: ASSLGTGTSGPISYEQY

v_gene: TRBV4-1
abundance: few
d_gene: TRBD2
j_gene: TRBJ2-3
CDR3aa: ASSHQGGPDTQY

v_gene: TRBV21-1
abundance: NA
d_gene: NA
j_gene: TRBJ2-7
CDR3aa: ASSKEPTGGDEQY

v_gene: TRBV24-1
abundance: NA
d_gene: NA
j_gene: TRBJ2-1
CDR3aa: ATSDHRISGNEQF

v_gene: TRBV29-1
abundance: NA
d_gene: TRBD1
j_gene: TRBJ2-3
CDR3aa: SVRGQPGTDTQY

v_gene: TRBV7-2
abundance: NA
d_gene: NA
j_gene: TRBJ2-5
CDR3aa: ASRERAGETQY

v_gene: TRBV10-3
abundance: NA
d_gene: TRBD1
j_gene: TRBJ1-2
CDR3aa: AIAAGTGSRSYGYT

v_gene: TRBV7-9
abundance: once
d_gene: NA
j_gene: TRBJ1-5
CDR3aa: ASSFWRGMGAEPQH

v_gene: TRBV6-5
abundance: NA
d_gene: TRBD2
j_gene: TRBJ2-1
CDR3aa: ASSSYLAGARGEQF

v_gene: TRBV5-6
abundance: NA
d_gene: NA
j_gene: TRBJ2-7
CDR3aa: ASSLIEGTSIYEQY

v_gene: TRBV28
abundance: NA
d_gene: NA
j_gene: TRBJ2-3
CDR3aa: ASSLAGVGSTDTQY

v_gene: TRBV4-1
abundance: NA
d_gene: NA
j_gene: TRBJ1-2
CDR3aa: ASSQDRAVTRGYT

v_gene: TRBV28
abundance: NA
d_gene: NA
j_gene: TRBJ2-3
CDR3aa: ATDSGTDTQY

v_gene: TRBV9
abundance: NA
d_gene: TRBD2
j_gene: TRBJ2-5
CDR3aa: ASSVGASGSGETQY

v_gene: TRBV3-1/TRBV3-2
abundance: NA
d_gene: NA
j_gene: TRBJ2-7
CDR3aa: ASSLASYEQY

v_gene: TRBV7-8
abundance: NA
d_gene: NA
j_gene: TRBJ1-4
CDR3aa: ASSLSATNEKLF

v_gene: TRBV27
abundance: NA
d_gene: NA
j_gene: TRBJ2-7
CDR3aa: ASSLRQGRDEQY

v_gene: TRBV2
abundance: few
d_gene: TRBD1
j_gene: TRBJ1-2
CDR3aa: ASRPGTGASGYT

v_gene: TRBV11-2
abundance: NA
d_gene: NA
j_gene: TRBJ2-7
CDR3aa: ASSLGLISYEQY

v_gene: TRBV9
abundance: NA
d_gene: NA
j_gene: TRBJ2-5
CDR3aa: ASSGGQLAEETQY

v_gene: TRBV5-5
abundance: NA
d_gene: NA
j_gene: TRBJ1-1
CDR3aa: ASSFSDRMNTEAF

v_gene: TRBV6-5
abundance: NA
d_gene: TRBD1
j_gene: TRBJ2-2
CDR3aa: ASSSLTGLSGELF

v_gene: TRBV28
abundance: NA
d_gene: NA
j_gene: TRBJ1-1
CDR3aa: ASSPRIKRTNTEAF

v_gene: TRBV29-1
abundance: NA
d_gene: TRBD1
j_gene: TRBJ2-2
CDR3aa: SVLGAGGTGELF

v_gene: TRBV6-1
abundance: NA
d_gene: NA
j_gene: TRBJ2-1
CDR3aa: ASSELVSSYNEQF

v_gene: TRBV11-2
abundance: NA
d_gene: NA
j_gene: TRBJ2-5
CDR3aa: ASSLVGKQY

v_gene: TRBV19
abundance: NA
d_gene: NA
j_gene: TRBJ1-2
CDR3aa: ASSIVAGDYGYT

v_gene: TRBV28
abundance: NA
d_gene: NA
j_gene: TRBJ2-7
CDR3aa: ASSLSLLDEQY

v_gene: TRBV6-2/TRBV6-3
abundance: NA
d_gene: NA
j_gene: TRBJ1-3
CDR3aa: ASSSPGRGVAIY

v_gene: TRBV7-6
abundance: NA
d_gene: NA
j_gene: TRBJ1-5
CDR3aa: ASSLGGRPNQPQH

v_gene: TRBV30
abundance: NA
d_gene: TRBD1
j_gene: TRBJ1-6
CDR3aa: AWSDSGGQGTYNSPLH

v_gene: TRBV3-1/TRBV3-2
abundance: NA
d_gene: NA
j_gene: TRBJ1-4
CDR3aa: ASSQGVVPRNEKLF

v_gene: TRBV5-1
abundance: NA
d_gene: NA
j_gene: TRBJ2-2
CDR3aa: ASSFREVTGELF

v_gene: TRBV18
abundance: NA
d_gene: TRBD2
j_gene: TRBJ2-7
CDR3aa: ASSPSGREAEQY